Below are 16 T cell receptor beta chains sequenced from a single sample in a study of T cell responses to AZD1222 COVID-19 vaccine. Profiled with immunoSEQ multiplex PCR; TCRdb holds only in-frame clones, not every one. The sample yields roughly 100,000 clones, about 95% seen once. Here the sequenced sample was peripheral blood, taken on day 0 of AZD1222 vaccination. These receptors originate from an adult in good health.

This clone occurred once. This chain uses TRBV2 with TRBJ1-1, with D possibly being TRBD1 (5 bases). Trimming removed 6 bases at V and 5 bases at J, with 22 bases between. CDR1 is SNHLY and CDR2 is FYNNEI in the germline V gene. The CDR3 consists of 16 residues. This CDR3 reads CASSTSLGPGGTEAFF. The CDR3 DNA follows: TGTGCCAGCAGCACTTCGCTCGGGCCGGGGGGGACTGAAGCTTTCTTT.

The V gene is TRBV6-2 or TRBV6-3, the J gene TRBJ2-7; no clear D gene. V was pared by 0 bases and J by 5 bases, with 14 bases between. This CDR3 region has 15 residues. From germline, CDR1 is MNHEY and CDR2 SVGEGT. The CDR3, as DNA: TGTGCCAGCAGTTACTCTCTACCCGCGTCTCACGAGCAGTACTTC. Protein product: CASSYSLPASHEQYF.

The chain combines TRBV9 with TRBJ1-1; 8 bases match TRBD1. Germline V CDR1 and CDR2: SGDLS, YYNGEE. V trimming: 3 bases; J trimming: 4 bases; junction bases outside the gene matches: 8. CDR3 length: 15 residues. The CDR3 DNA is TGTGCCAGCAGCGGCGCGACAGGGACAGGCACTGAAGCTTTCTTT. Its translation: CASSGATGTGTEAFF.

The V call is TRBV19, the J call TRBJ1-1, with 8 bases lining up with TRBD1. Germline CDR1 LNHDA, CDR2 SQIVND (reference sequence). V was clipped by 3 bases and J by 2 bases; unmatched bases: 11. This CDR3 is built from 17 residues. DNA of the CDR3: TGTGCCAGTAGTATCGGGACAGGAGCCCCGGGAAACACTGAAGCTTTCTTT. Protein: CASSIGTGAPGNTEAFF.

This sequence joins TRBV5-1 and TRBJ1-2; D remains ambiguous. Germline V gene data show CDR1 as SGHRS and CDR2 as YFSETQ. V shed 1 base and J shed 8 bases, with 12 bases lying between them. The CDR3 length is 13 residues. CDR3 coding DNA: TGCGCCAGCAGCTTGACCCTGGTAACGGGCTACACCTTC. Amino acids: CASSLTLVTGYTF.

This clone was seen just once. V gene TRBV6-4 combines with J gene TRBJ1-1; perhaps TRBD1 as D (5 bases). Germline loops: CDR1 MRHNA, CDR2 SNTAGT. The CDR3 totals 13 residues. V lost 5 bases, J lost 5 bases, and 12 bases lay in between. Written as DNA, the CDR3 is TGTGCCAGCAGTCGAGACAGAGGGACTGAAGCTTTCTTT. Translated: CASSRDRGTEAFF.

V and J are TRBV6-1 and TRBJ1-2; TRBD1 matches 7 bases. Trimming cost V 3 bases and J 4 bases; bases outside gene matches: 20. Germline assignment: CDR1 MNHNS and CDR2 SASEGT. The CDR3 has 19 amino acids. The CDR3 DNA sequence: TGTGCCAGCAGTGACCGAACGGGGACAGCCCGGTATGGGAGCTATGGCTACACCTTC. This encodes CASSDRTGTARYGSYGYTF.

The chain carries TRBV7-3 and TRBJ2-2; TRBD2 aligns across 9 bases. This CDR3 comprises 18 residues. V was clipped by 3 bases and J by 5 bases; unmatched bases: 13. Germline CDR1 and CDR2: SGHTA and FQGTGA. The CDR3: CASSLYVAGATGTGELFF. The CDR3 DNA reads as TGTGCCAGCAGCTTGTATGTAGCGGGGGCCACCGGGACCGGGGAGCTGTTTTTT.

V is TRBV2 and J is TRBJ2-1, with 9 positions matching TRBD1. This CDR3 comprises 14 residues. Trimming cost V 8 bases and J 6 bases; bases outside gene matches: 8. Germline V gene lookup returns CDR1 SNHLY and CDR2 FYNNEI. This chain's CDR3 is CASGTDRGSNEQFF. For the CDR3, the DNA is TGTGCCAGCGGGACGGACAGGGGCTCCAATGAGCAGTTCTTC. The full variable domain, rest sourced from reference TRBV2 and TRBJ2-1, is EPEVTQTPSHQVTQMGQEVILRCVPISNHLYFYWYRQILGQKVEFLVSFYNNEISEKSEIFDDQFSVERPDGSNFTLKIRSTKLEDSAMYFCASGTDRGSNEQFFGPGTRLTVL.

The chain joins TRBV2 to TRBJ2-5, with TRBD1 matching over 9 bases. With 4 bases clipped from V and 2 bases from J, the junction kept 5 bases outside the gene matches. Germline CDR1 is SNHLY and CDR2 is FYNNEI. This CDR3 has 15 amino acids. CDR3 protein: CASSAGTGLQETQYF. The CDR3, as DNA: TGTGCCAGCAGTGCGGGGACAGGGCTACAAGAGACCCAGTACTTC.

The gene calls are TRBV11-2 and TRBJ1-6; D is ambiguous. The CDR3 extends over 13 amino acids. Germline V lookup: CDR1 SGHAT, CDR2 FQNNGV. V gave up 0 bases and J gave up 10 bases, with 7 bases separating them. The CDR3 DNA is TGTGCCAGCAGCTTAGAGGGGAGGTCACCCCTCCACTTT. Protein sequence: CASSLEGRSPLHF.

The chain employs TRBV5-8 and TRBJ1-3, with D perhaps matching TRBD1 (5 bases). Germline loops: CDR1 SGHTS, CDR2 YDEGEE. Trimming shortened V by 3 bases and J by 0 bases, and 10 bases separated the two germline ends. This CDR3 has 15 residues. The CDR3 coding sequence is TGTGCCAGCAGCTCGGAGGGGAGCTCTGGAAACACCATATATTTT. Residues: CASSSEGSSGNTIYF.

CDR3 sequence reads: CASSSTGVQYF. In nucleotides, the CDR3 is TGTGCCAGCAGTTCGACAGGGGTTCAGTACTTC. The chain employs TRBV13 and TRBJ2-4, with TRBD1 matching 8 bases. After removal of 6 bases from V and 11 bases from J, the junction contained 3 bases not matched to a gene. The CDR3 has 11 amino acids. Germline-derived CDR1 and CDR2 are PRHDT and FYEKMQ (reference sequence).

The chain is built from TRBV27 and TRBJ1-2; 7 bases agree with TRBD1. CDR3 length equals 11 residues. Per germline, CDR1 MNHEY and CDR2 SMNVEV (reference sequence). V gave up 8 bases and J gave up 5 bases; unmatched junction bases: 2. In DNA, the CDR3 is TGTGCCAGCGGGGACAGTTATGGCTACACCTTC. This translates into CASGDSYGYTF.

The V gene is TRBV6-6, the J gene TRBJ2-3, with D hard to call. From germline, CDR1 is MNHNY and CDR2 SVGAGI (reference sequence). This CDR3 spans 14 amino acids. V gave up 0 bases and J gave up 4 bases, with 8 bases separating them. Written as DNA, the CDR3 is TGTGCCAGCAGTTACTCCCCCCGTGCAGATACGCAGTATTTT. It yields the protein CASSYSPRADTQYF.

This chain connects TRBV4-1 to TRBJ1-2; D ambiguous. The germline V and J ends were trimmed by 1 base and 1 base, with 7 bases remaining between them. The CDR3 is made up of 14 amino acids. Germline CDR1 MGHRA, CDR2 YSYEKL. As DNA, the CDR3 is TGCGCCAGCAGCCAAGTTCGGAATAACTATGGCTACACCTTC. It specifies CASSQVRNNYGYTF.